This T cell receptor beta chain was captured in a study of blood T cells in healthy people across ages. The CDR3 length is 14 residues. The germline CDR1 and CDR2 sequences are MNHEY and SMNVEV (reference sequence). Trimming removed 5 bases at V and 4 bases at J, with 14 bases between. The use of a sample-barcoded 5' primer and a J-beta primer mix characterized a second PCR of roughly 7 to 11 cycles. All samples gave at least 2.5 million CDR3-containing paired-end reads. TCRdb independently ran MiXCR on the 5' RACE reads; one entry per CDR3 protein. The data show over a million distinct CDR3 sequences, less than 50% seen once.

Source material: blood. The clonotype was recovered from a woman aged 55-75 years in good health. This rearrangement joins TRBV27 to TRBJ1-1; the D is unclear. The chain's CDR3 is CASSRVGVSTEAFF. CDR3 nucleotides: TGTGCCAGCAGTAGGGTCGGGGTTAGCACTGAAGCTTTCTTT.